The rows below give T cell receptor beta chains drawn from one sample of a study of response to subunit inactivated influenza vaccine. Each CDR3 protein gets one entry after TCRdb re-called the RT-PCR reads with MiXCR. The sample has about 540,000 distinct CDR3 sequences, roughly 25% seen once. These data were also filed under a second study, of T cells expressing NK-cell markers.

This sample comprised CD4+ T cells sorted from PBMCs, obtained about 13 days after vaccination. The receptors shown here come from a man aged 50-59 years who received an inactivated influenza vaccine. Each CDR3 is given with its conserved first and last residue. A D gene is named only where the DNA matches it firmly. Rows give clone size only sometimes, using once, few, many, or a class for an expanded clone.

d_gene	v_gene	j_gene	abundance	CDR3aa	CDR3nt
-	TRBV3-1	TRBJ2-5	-	CASSSRTCYQETQYF	TGTGCCAGCAGCTCCCGAACATGCTACCAAGAGACCCAGTACTTC
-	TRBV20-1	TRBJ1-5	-	CSARRDTVLYQPQHF	TGCAGTGCTCGCCGGGACACGGTCTTGTATCAGCCCCAGCATTTT
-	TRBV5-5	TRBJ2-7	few	CASSSLQGLYEQYF	TGTGCCAGCAGCTCCTTACAGGGTCTATACGAGCAGTACTTC
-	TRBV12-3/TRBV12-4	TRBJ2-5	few	CASKTGHLQETQYF	TGTGCCAGCAAAACCGGACACCTCCAAGAGACCCAGTACTTC
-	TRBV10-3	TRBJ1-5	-	CAVAFGGDQPQHF	TGTGCCGTCGCGTTTGGGGGGGATCAGCCCCAGCATTTT
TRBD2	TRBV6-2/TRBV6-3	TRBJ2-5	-	CASSIGLGGGIQETQYF	TGTGCCAGCAGTATAGGACTAGGCGGGGGTATCCAAGAGACCCAGTACTTC
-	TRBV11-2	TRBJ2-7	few	CASSLELGGYEQYF	TGTGCCAGCAGCTTAGAGCTAGGGGGCTACGAGCAGTACTTC
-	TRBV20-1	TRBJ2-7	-	CSVTRDASYEQYF	TGCAGCGTTACTCGGGACGCCTCCTACGAGCAGTACTTC
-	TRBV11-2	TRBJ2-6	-	CATTPGLSGANVLTF	TGTGCCACAACCCCAGGGCTATCTGGGGCCAACGTCCTGACTTTC
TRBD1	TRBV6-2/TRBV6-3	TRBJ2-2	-	CASSTTRTGGTGELFF	TGTGCCAGCAGCACGACCCGGACAGGGGGCACCGGGGAGCTGTTTTTT
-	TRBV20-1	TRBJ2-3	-	CSATPSTDTQYF	TGCAGTGCTACCCCCAGCACAGATACGCAGTATTTT
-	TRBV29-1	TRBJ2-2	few	CSVGGGQGTGELFF	TGCAGCGTTGGGGGAGGCCAGGGAACCGGGGAGCTGTTTTTT
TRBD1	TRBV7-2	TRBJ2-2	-	CASSLRQGRTGELFF	TGTGCCAGCAGCTTAAGACAGGGACGGACCGGGGAGCTGTTTTTT
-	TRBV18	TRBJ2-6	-	CASSPPNLSGANVLTF	TGTGCCAGCTCACCACCGAATCTGTCTGGGGCCAACGTCCTGACTTTC
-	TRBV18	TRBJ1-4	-	CASSRSGANEKLFF	TGTGCCAGCTCACGCTCGGGAGCTAATGAAAAACTGTTTTTT
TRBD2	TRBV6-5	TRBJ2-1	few	CASSYSIGSGRNEQFF	TGTGCCAGCAGTTACTCAATAGGTAGCGGGAGAAATGAGCAGTTCTTC
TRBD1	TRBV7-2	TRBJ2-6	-	CASSLTGDSSGANVLTF	TGTGCCAGCAGCTTGACAGGGGATAGCTCTGGGGCCAACGTCCTGACTTTC
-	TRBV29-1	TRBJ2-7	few	CSVGGQIYEQYF	TGCAGCGTTGGCGGACAGATCTACGAGCAGTACTTC
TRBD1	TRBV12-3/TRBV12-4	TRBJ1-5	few	CASSFGTGMYNQPQHF	TGTGCCAGCAGTTTTGGGACAGGGATGTATAATCAGCCCCAGCATTTT
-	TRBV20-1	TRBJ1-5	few	CSAHLQGYSNQPQHF	TGCAGTGCTCACCTACAGGGTTATAGCAATCAGCCCCAGCATTTT
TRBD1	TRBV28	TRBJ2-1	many	CASVPTVGGLYNEQFF	TGTGCCAGCGTACCAACGGTAGGGGGCTTGTACAATGAGCAGTTCTTC
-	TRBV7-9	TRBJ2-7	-	CASSSPPGHSGSYEQYF	TGTGCCAGCAGCTCCCCCCCGGGACATAGCGGTTCCTACGAGCAGTACTTC
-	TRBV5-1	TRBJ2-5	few	CASSSYNGGPQETQYF	TGCGCCAGCAGCTCATACAATGGGGGCCCCCAAGAGACCCAGTACTTC
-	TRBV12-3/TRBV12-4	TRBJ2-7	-	CASSPPVGGSSYEQYF	TGTGCCAGCAGTCCTCCGGTAGGGGGTAGCTCCTACGAGCAGTACTTC
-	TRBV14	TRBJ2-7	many	CASSKGATSYEQYF	TGTGCCAGCAGCAAAGGAGCTACCTCCTACGAGCAGTACTTC
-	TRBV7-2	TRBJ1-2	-	CASSPPVNYGYTF	TGTGCCAGCAGCCCCCCGGTGAACTATGGCTACACCTTC
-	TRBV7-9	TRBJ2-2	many	CASSWRASGSGELFF	TGTGCCAGCAGCTGGAGGGCTAGTGGTTCCGGGGAGCTGTTTTTT
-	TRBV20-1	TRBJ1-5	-	CSARVGWLSNQPQHF	TGCAGTGCTAGGGTGGGATGGTTAAGCAATCAGCCCCAGCATTTT
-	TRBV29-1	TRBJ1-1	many	CSAISGKNTEAFF	TGCAGCGCTATCTCAGGGAAGAACACTGAAGCTTTCTTT
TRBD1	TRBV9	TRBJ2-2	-	CASSAKGQGAIHTGELFF	TGTGCCAGCAGCGCTAAGGGACAGGGGGCGATCCACACCGGGGAGCTGTTTTTT
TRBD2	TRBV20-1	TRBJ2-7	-	CSARATSGIVGSYEQYF	TGCAGTGCTAGAGCGACTAGCGGGATAGTGGGCTCCTACGAGCAGTACTTC